This T cell receptor beta chain was identified during a study of response to subunit inactivated influenza vaccine. TCRdb re-called the RT-PCR reads with MiXCR, one entry per CDR3 protein. Of hundreds of thousands of distinct CDR3 sequences listed, 15% to 18% are singletons. The V gene lost 8 bases and the J gene lost 0 bases, with 17 bases spanning the gap. The CDR3 spans 15 residues. CDR1 ENHRY and CDR2 SYGVKD come from the germline V gene. The V and J genes are TRBV10-3 and TRBJ2-7, with D possibly TRBD1 on 6 matching bases. The source of this sequence is a man over 45 who received an inactivated influenza vaccine. The sequencing used PBMCs from blood, collected 11 to 12 days after vaccination. In DNA, the CDR3 is TGTGCCATCGGTGGGCAGGGGCAGGGCTCCTACGAGCAGTACTTC. Translation gives CAIGGQGQGSYEQYF.